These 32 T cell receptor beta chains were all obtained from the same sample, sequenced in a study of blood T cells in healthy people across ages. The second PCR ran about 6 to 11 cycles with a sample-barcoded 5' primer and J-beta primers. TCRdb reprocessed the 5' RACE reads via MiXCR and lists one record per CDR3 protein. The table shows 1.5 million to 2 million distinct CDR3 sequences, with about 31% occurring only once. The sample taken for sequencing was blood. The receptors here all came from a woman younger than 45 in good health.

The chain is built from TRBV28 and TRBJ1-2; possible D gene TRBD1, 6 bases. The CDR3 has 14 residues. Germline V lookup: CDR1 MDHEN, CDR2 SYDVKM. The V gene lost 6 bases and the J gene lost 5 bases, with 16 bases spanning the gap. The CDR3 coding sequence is TGTGCCAGCAGAAAAACAGGGCGGGATTATGGCTACACCTTC. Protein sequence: CASRKTGRDYGYTF.

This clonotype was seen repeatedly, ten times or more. The CDR3 sequence is CASSPTQGVDYGYTF. CDR3 coding DNA: TGTGCCAGCAGCCCTACACAGGGAGTGGACTATGGCTACACCTTC. V usage is TRBV13 and J usage is TRBJ1-2; maybe TRBD1 (6 bases). This CDR3 contains 15 residues. V shed 5 bases and J shed 3 bases, with 16 bases lying between them. CDR1 PRHDT and CDR2 FYEKMQ come from the germline V gene (reference sequence).

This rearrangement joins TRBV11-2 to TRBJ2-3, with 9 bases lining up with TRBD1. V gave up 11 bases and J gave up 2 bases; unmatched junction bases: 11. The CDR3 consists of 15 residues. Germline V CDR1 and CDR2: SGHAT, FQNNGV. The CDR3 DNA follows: TGTGCCCTCGGGGGACAGGGAGAATTCACAGATACGCAGTATTTT. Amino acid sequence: CALGGQGEFTDTQYF.

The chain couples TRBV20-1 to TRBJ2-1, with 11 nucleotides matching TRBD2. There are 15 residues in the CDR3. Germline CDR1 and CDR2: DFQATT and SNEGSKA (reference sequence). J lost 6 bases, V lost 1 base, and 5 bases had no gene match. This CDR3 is CSARGRTSGSNEQFF. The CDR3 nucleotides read TGCAGTGCTAGAGGACGAACTAGCGGGAGCAATGAGCAGTTCTTC.

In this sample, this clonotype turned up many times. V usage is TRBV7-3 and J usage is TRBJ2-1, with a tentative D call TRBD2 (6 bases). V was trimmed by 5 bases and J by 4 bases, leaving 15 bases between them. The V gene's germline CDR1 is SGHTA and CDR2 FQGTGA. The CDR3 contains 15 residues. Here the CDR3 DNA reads TGTGCCAGCAGCCACGGGGGTGGCCGATACAATGAGCAGTTCTTC. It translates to CASSHGGGRYNEQFF.

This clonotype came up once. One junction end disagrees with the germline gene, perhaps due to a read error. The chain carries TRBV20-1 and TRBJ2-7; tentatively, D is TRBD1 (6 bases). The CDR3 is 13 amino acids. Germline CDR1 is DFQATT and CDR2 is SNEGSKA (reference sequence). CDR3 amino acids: CRAREQGSYEQYF. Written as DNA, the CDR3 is TGCAGAGCTAGAGAACAGGGCTCCTACGAGCAGTACTTC.

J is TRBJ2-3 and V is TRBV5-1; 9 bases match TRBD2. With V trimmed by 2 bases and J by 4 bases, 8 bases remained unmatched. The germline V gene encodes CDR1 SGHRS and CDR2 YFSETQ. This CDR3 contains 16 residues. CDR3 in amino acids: CASSLARGGLSDTQYF. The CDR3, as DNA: TGCGCCAGCAGCTTAGCGCGGGGGGGCCTGTCAGATACGCAGTATTTT.

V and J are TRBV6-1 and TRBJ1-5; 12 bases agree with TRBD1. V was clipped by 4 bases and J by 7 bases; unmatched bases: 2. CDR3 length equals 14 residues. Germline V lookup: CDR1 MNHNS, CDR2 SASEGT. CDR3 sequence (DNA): TGTGCCAGCAGTGGGGGACAGGGGGCGCAGCCCCAGCATTTT. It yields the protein CASSGGQGAQPQHF.

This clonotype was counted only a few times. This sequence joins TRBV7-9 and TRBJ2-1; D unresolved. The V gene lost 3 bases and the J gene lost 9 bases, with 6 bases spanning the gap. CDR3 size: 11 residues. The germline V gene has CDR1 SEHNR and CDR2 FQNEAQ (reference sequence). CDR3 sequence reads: CASSLLREQFF. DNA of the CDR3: TGTGCCAGCAGCTTGTTGCGTGAGCAGTTCTTC.

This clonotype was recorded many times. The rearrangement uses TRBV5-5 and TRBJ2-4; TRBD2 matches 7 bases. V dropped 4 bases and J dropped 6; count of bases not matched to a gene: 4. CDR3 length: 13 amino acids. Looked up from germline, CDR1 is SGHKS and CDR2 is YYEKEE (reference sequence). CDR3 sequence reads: CASSQERGNIQYF. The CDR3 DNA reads TGTGCCAGCAGCCAAGAGCGGGGAAACATTCAGTACTTC.

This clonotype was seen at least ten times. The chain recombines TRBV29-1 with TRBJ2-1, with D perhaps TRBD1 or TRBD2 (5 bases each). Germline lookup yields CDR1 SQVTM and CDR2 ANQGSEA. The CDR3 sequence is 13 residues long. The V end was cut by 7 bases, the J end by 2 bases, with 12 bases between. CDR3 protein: CSGGRDAYNEQFF. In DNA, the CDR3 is TGCAGCGGTGGCCGGGACGCCTACAATGAGCAGTTCTTC.

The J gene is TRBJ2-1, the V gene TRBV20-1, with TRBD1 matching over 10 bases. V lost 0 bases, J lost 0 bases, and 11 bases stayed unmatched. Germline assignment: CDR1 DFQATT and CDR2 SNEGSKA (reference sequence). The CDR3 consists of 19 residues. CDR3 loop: CSARDLGQGRLSSYNEQFF. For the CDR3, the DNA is TGCAGTGCTAGAGACCTGGGACAGGGGCGCCTTTCCTCCTACAATGAGCAGTTCTTC.

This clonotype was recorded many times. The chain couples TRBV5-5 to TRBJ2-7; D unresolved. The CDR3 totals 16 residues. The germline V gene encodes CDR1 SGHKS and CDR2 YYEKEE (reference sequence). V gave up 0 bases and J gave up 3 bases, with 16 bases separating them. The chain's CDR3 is CASSLVDQPYLYEQYF. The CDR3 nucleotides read TGTGCCAGCAGCTTGGTGGATCAACCCTACCTCTACGAGCAGTACTTC.

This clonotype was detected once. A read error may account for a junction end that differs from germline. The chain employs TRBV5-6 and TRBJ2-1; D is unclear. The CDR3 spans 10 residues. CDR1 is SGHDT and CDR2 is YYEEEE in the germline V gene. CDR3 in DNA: TGTGCCCGCAGAGAGACGCAGCAGTTCTTC. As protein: CARRETQQFF.

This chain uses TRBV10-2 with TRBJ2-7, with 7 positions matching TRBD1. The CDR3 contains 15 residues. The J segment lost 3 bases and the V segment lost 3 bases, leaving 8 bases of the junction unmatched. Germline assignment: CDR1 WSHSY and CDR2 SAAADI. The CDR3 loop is CASSDEGRGIYEQYF. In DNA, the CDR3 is TGCGCCAGCAGTGATGAGGGCAGGGGGATCTACGAGCAGTACTTC.

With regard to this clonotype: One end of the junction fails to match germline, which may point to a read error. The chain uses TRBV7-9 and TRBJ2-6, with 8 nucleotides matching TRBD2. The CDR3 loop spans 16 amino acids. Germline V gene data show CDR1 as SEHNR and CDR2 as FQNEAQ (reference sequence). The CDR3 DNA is TGTGCCAGCAACTTAGCAGCGGGGGCTGGGGCTAACGTCCTGACTTTC. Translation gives CASNLAAGAGANVLTF.

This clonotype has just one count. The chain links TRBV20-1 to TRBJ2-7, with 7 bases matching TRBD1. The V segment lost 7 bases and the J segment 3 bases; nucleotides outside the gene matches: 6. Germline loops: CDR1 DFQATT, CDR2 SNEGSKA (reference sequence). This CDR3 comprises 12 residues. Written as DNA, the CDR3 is TGCAGTGTTCCGACAGGGAACTACGAGCAGTACTTC. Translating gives CSVPTGNYEQYF.

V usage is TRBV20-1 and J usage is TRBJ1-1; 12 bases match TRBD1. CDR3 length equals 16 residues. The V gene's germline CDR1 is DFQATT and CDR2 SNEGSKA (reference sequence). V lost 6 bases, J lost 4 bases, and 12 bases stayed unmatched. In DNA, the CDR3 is TGCAGTGCCCAACCCCTCGGGACAGGGGGCAGCACTGAAGCTTTCTTT. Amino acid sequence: CSAQPLGTGGSTEAFF.

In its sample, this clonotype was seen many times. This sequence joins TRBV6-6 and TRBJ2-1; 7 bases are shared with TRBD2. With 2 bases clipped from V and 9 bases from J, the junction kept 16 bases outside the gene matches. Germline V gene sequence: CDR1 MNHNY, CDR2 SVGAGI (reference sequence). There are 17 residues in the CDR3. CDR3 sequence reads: CASSYSPASGLFSEQFF. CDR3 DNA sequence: TGTGCCAGCAGTTACAGTCCCGCTAGCGGTTTGTTTAGTGAGCAGTTCTTC.

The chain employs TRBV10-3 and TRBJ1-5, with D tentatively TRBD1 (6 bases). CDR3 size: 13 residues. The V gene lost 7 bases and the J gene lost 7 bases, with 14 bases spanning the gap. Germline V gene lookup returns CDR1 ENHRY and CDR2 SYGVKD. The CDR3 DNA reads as TGTGCCATCAAGGGGGAGCCGGGCCAGCCCCAGCATTTT. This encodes CAIKGEPGQPQHF.

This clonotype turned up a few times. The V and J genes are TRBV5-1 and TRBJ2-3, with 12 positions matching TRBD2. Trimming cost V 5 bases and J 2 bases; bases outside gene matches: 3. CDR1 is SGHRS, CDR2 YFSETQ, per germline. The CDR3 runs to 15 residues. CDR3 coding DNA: TGCGCCAGCAGAGGACTAGCGGGGACCACAGATACGCAGTATTTT. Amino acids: CASRGLAGTTDTQYF.

The CDR3 protein is CSATPSSYNEQFF. CDR3 bases: TGCAGTGCTACCCCGTCTTCCTACAATGAGCAGTTCTTC. This chain connects TRBV20-1 to TRBJ2-1; D remains unclear. CDR3 size: 13 residues. CDR1 DFQATT and CDR2 SNEGSKA come from the germline V gene (reference sequence). The germline V and J ends were trimmed by 4 bases and 1 base, with 8 bases remaining between them.

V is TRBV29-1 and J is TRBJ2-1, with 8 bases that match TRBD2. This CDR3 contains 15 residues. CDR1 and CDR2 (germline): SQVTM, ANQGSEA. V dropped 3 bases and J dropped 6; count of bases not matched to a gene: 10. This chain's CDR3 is CSVDGGSGNVNEQFF. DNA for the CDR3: TGCAGCGTTGACGGTGGTAGCGGGAATGTCAATGAGCAGTTCTTC.

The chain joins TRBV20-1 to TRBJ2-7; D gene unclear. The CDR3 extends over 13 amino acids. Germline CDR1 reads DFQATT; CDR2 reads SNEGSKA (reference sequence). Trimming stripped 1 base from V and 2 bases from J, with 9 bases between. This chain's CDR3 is CSARVEATYEQYF. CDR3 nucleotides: TGCAGTGCTAGAGTTGAAGCTACCTACGAGCAGTACTTC.

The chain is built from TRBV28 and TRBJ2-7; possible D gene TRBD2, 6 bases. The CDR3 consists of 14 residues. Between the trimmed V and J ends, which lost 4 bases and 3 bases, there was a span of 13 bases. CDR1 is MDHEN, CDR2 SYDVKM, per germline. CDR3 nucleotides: TGTGCCAGCAGTTCGGCCTCTAGCGACTACGAGCAGTACTTC. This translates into CASSSASSDYEQYF.

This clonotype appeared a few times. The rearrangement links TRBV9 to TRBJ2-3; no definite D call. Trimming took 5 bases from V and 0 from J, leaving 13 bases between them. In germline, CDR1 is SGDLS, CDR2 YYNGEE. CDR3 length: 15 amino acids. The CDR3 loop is CASSSVWGSTDTQYF. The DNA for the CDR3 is TGTGCCAGCAGTAGTGTATGGGGAAGCACAGATACGCAGTATTTT.

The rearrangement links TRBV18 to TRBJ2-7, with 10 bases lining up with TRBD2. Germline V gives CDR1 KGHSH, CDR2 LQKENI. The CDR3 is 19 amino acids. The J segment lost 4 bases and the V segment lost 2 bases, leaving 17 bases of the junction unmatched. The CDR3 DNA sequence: TGTGCCAGCTCACCATTGCCTAGCGGGAGAACAGGAACAAATTACGAGCAGTACTTC. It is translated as CASSPLPSGRTGTNYEQYF.

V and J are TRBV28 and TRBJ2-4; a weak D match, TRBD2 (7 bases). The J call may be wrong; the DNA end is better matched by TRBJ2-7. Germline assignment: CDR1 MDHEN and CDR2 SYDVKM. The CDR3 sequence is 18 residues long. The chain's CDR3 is CASIQRWGRGGGTYEQYF. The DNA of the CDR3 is TGTGCCAGCATCCAACGGTGGGGTAGGGGGGGAGGGACCTACGAGCAGTACTTC.

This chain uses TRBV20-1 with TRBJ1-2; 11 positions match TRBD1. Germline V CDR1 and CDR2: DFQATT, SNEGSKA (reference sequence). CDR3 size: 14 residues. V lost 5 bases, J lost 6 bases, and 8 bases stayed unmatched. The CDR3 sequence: CSAPRTGGGNGYTF. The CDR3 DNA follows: TGCAGTGCTCCTAGGACAGGGGGCGGGAATGGCTACACCTTC.

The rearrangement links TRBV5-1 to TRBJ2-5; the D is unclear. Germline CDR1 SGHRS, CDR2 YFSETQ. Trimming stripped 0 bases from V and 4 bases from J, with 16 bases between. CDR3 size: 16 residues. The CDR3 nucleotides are TGCGCCAGCAGCTTGGTGCCGGTGGCTACGCGAGAGACCCAGTACTTC. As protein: CASSLVPVATRETQYF.

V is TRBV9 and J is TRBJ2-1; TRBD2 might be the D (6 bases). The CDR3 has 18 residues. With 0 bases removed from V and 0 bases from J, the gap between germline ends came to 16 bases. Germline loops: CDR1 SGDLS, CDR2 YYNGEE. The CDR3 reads CASSVVAAGLGSYNEQFF. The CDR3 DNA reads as TGTGCCAGCAGCGTAGTAGCGGCGGGGTTAGGCTCCTACAATGAGCAGTTCTTC.

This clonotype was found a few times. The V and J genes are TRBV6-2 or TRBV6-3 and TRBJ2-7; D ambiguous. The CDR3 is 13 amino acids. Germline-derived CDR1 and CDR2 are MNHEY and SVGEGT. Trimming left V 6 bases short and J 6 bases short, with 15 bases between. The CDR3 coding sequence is TGTGCCAGCAGGCCCTCCTCCCTAGGCGAGCAGTACTTC. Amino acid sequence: CASRPSSLGEQYF.